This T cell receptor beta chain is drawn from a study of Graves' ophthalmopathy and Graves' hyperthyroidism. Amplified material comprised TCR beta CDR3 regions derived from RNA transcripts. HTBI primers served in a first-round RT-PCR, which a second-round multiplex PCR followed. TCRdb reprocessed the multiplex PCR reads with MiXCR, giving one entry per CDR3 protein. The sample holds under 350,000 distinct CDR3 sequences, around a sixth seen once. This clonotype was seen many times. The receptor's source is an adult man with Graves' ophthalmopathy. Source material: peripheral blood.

Here the CDR3 DNA reads TGTGCCAGCAGCCCCCGGGGCCCTGAGGGGGCAAAGGTGAACACTGAAGCTTTCTTT. The encoded protein is CASSPRGPEGAKVNTEAFF. V gene TRBV7-9 combines with J gene TRBJ1-1; 7 bases align to TRBD1. Germline V gene data show CDR1 as SEHNR and CDR2 as FQNEAQ (reference sequence). V trimming: 5 bases; J trimming: 0 bases; junction bases outside the gene matches: 18. The CDR3 is 19 residues long. The complete variable domain, with remaining parts taken from reference TRBV7-9 and TRBJ1-1, reads DTGVSQNPRHKITKRGQNVTFRCDPISEHNRLYWYRQTLGQGPEFLTYFQNEAQLEKSRLLSDRFSAERPKGSFSTLEIQRTEQGDSAMYLCASSPRGPEGAKVNTEAFFGQGTRLTVV.